The present entry profiles one TCR beta chain with its context. The CDR3 has 12 residues. The germline gives CDR1 KGHSH, CDR2 LQKENI. The V and J ends lost 2 bases and 5 bases respectively, with 7 bases between them. This entry is derived from a study of shared clonotypes between healthy human individuals. Every immunoSEQ plate was one replicate of a subset's evenly spread DNA. Sequencing was performed with immunoSEQ multiplex PCR; in TCRdb, only in-frame clones are kept and a portion is missing. The sample shows hundreds of thousands of clones, roughly 78% of them seen only once. What was sequenced was memory CD4+ T cells sorted from blood. Subset denoted: CD45RA-negative fraction. The TCR comes from a woman in her 30s in good health. The chain carries TRBV18 and TRBJ2-7; a weak D match, TRBD1 (5 bases). CDR3 sequence: CASSPDRNEQYF. As DNA, the CDR3 is TGTGCCAGCTCACCAGACAGAAACGAGCAGTACTTC.